This entry describes one TCR beta chain. Antigen: not known. These data belong to a study of radiation and T cells in renal cell carcinoma. Time point meaning: blood 4 weeks post-SBRT, at nephrectomy. Treatment described: 15 Gy SBRT to primary tumor, nephrectomy 4 weeks later. Nephrectomy followed 15 Gy stereotactic body radiation by 4 weeks. Radiation-treated patients gave blood at baseline, week 2 and week 4. The patient's renal cell carcinoma had clear cell pathology. Regarding the study as a whole: No pretreatment tumor biopsies were available for baseline clonotypes.

Trimming pared 5 bases from V and 7 bases from J, leaving 15 bases between. CDR3 length: 14 amino acids. CDR1 is MNHNY, CDR2 SVGAGI, per germline (reference sequence). Method: immunoSEQ multiplex PCR; TCRdb's copy keeps in-frame clones and lacks some. Among approximately 86,000 clones listed, approximately 86% were seen once. The source of this sequence is a man aged 45 to 65 with renal cell carcinoma. The sequencing here drew on blood, taken from a patient whose treatment included radiotherapy and nephrectomy. J is TRBJ2-1 and V is TRBV6-6, with D unclear. CDR3 residues: CASSDGRVWNEQFF. In nucleotides, the CDR3 is TGTGCCAGCAGTGACGGTAGGGTTTGGAATGAGCAGTTCTTC.